This record covers a single TCR beta chain. Trimming removed 0 bases from V and 2 bases from J, with 16 bases in between. Germline CDR1 and CDR2: SGHAT and FQDESV (reference sequence). The CDR3 runs to 17 residues. The data stem from a study of shared T cell receptors in the human thymus. Clones were read by immunoSEQ multiplex PCR, and TCRdb kept only the in-frame ones, dropping some. This sample has 630,000 or so clones, with around 87% found just once. Separately, the same data were catalogued under a study of human thymus T cells. That study adds: Thymus was obtained from resections taken during corrective heart surgery.

The TCR originated in a boy in the first two years of life with a congenital heart defect. The specimen was thymocytes. The V gene is TRBV11-1, the J gene TRBJ1-1, with D maybe TRBD1 (5 bases). CDR3 sequence: CASSLAGGGSGNTEAFF. CDR3 bases: TGTGCCAGCAGCTTAGCTGGGGGAGGGAGCGGAAACACTGAAGCTTTCTTT. Full variable domain (rest looked up from reference TRBV11-1 and TRBJ1-1): EAEVAQSPRYKITEKSQAVAFWCDPISGHATLYWYRQILGQGPELLVQFQDESVVDDSQLPKDRFSAERLKGVDSTLKIQPAELGDSAMYLCASSLAGGGSGNTEAFFGQGTRLTVV.